These 28 T cell receptor beta chains share one sample of origin, sequenced in a study of beta chain features in type 1 diabetes. All of the isolated RNA was reverse transcribed, so expressed TCRB transcripts were sequenced. Sequencing used immunoSEQ multiplex PCR; TCRdb keeps in-frame clones, though not all of them. The table includes 500,000 to 700,000 clones, around 15% detected once. Sequencing was carried out using naive CD4+ T cells from blood. These TCRs come from a young man in good health.

The table lists this clone with a few counts. The rearrangement joins TRBV25-1 to TRBJ1-5; no definite D call. V lost 6 bases, J lost 3 bases, and 12 bases lay in between. CDR1 and CDR2 (germline): MGHDK, SYGVNS. This CDR3 spans 14 amino acids. The DNA for the CDR3 is TGTGCCAGCAGCACGTCTGGAATCAATCAGCCCCAGCATTTT. It yields the protein CASSTSGINQPQHF.

This clone has just a few counts. V gene TRBV4-2 combines with J gene TRBJ2-5, with TRBD2 as a possible D gene (7 bases). The CDR3 runs 14 residues. Germline CDR1 is LGHNA and CDR2 is YNFKEQ. V gave up 4 bases and J gave up 4 bases, with 13 bases separating them. The CDR3 coding sequence is TGTGCCAGCAGCCCCGGGGGGCCGGGAGAGACCCAGTACTTC. Its translation is CASSPGGPGETQYF.

A single count supports this clone. The CDR3 sequence: CASSRTAEKYGYTF. In DNA form, the CDR3 reads TGTGCCAGCTCAAGGACGGCTGAGAAATACGGCTACACCTTC. V and J are TRBV18 and TRBJ1-2, with D hard to call. V was trimmed by 5 bases and J by 8 bases, leaving 18 bases between them. Germline CDR1 and CDR2: KGHSH and LQKENI. This CDR3 is 14 amino acids long.

This clone was seen more than once but under ten times. This chain connects TRBV2 to TRBJ1-2; D is uncertain. Trimming took 4 bases from V and 8 from J, leaving 17 bases between them. The CDR3 runs 14 residues. Germline V gene lookup returns CDR1 SNHLY and CDR2 FYNNEI. CDR3 sequence (DNA): TGTGCCAGCAGTGTCGGTCCAAACAGTCACGGCTACACCTTC. Its protein is CASSVGPNSHGYTF. The whole variable domain, filled in from reference TRBV2 and TRBJ1-2, reads EPEVTQTPSHQVTQMGQEVILRCVPISNHLYFYWYRQILGQKVEFLVSFYNNEISEKSEIFDDQFSVERPDGSNFTLKIRSTKLEDSAMYFCASSVGPNSHGYTFGSGTRLTVV.

The chain employs TRBV11-2 and TRBJ2-7, with no clear D. This CDR3 contains 12 residues. Looked up from germline, CDR1 is SGHAT and CDR2 is FQNNGV. Trimming took 3 bases from V and 3 from J, leaving 6 bases between them. CDR3 region: CASSLGLYEQYF. The CDR3 DNA sequence: TGTGCCAGCAGCTTGGGCCTCTACGAGCAGTACTTC.

This clone appeared a few times. The V call is TRBV11-2, the J call TRBJ2-7; D call uncertain. CDR3 size: 15 residues. Germline CDR1 reads SGHAT; CDR2 reads FQNNGV. V lost 5 bases to trimming and J lost 0 bases, with 14 bases between them. CDR3 residues: CASSPNLVSSYEQYF. The CDR3, as DNA: TGTGCCAGCAGCCCCAACCTAGTAAGCTCCTACGAGCAGTACTTC.

This clone was picked up a small number of times. The chain couples TRBV14 to TRBJ2-1; 8 nucleotides align to TRBD2. Germline CDR1 and CDR2: SGHDN and FVKESK. The CDR3 loop spans 16 amino acids. V was pared by 4 bases and J by 6 bases, with 11 bases of the junction left unmatched. CDR3 loop: CASSLNGAGVGNEQFF. The CDR3, as DNA: TGTGCCAGCAGCCTTAATGGAGCGGGAGTCGGCAATGAGCAGTTCTTC.

This clone was picked up many times. V gene TRBV4-3 combines with J gene TRBJ2-4, with a tentative D call TRBD1 (5 bases). From germline, CDR1 is LGHNA and CDR2 YSLEER. This CDR3 has 15 residues. V was cut by 1 base and J by 7 bases, with 14 bases left in between. The CDR3 DNA sequence: TGCGCCAGCAGCCAAGTAGGGGTTGGTGAGAACATTCAGTACTTC. Its translation: CASSQVGVGENIQYF.

The rearrangement joins TRBV19 to TRBJ1-2; perhaps TRBD1 as D (5 bases). Germline V CDR1 and CDR2: LNHDA, SQIVND (reference sequence). Trimming pared 2 bases from V and 2 bases from J, leaving 9 bases between. The CDR3 covers 14 residues. Here the CDR3 reads CASSISGINYGYTF. CDR3 nucleotides: TGTGCCAGTAGTATATCAGGGATAAACTATGGCTACACCTTC.

A few counts support this clone. This chain uses TRBV5-4 with TRBJ2-3; 9 bases align to TRBD1. CDR3 length equals 16 residues. The germline V gene encodes CDR1 SGHNT and CDR2 YYREEE (reference sequence). V lost 0 bases and J lost 3; bases outside the gene matches: 5. The CDR3 sequence is CASSLAPDRGTDTQYF. In nucleotides, the CDR3 is TGTGCCAGCAGCTTGGCCCCGGACAGGGGAACAGATACGCAGTATTTT.

This clone was observed a few times. The CDR3 sequence: CASSLGLHYEQYF. In nucleotides, the CDR3 is TGTGCCAGCAGCCTCGGACTACACTACGAGCAGTACTTC. The V call is TRBV7-9, the J call TRBJ2-7; D is possibly TRBD2 (6 bases). The V end was cut by 5 bases, the J end by 3 bases, with 11 bases between. Germline V gene sequence: CDR1 SEHNR, CDR2 FQNEAQ (reference sequence). The length of the CDR3 is 13 residues.

This clone has only a few counts. The chain employs TRBV29-1 and TRBJ2-2; 8 bases map to TRBD1. Germline V gene sequence: CDR1 SQVTM, CDR2 ANQGSEA. This CDR3 is 14 amino acids long. With V trimmed by 7 bases and J by 4 bases, 8 bases remained unmatched. For the CDR3, the DNA is TGCAGCGCGTCCCGGGACAGGCGCACCGGGGAGCTGTTTTTT. This codes for CSASRDRRTGELFF.

The genes are TRBV7-9 and TRBJ1-1; D is unresolved. The CDR3 length is 14 residues. V was shortened by 2 bases and J by 3 bases, with 10 bases between the two germline ends. Per the germline V gene, CDR1 is SEHNR and CDR2 is FQNEAQ (reference sequence). CDR3 residues: CASSLSEKHTEAFF. CDR3 DNA: TGTGCCAGCAGCTTATCAGAGAAACACACTGAAGCTTTCTTT.

The chain uses TRBV7-3 and TRBJ2-1; tentatively, D is TRBD2 (6 bases). The CDR3 is 16 residues long. The V and J ends lost 5 bases and 6 bases respectively, with 20 bases between them. Germline CDR1 is SGHTA and CDR2 is FQGTGA. The CDR3 sequence is CASSLSAVAGSNEQFF. As DNA, the CDR3 is TGTGCCAGCAGCCTTAGTGCCGTCGCGGGGAGCAATGAGCAGTTCTTC.

Only a few counts were recorded for this clone. The rearrangement links TRBV19 to TRBJ1-1; possible D gene TRBD1, 6 bases. The germline V gene has CDR1 LNHDA and CDR2 SQIVND (reference sequence). With 3 bases removed from V and 3 bases from J, the gap between germline ends came to 8 bases. This CDR3 spans 13 amino acids. In DNA, the CDR3 is TGTGCCAGTAGTATTAGGACAGACACTGAAGCTTTCTTT. Translation gives CASSIRTDTEAFF.

This chain uses TRBV28 with TRBJ2-2; D call uncertain. V lost 5 bases and J 5 bases, leaving 9 bases between the germline ends. The CDR3 length is 13 residues. CDR1 MDHEN and CDR2 SYDVKM come from the germline V gene. The CDR3, as DNA: TGTGCCAGCAGTCAGCCCGGGACCGGGGAGCTGTTTTTT. This encodes CASSQPGTGELFF. Based on the CDR3 plus reference TRBV28 and TRBJ2-2, the full variable domain is DVKVTQSSRYLVKRTGEKVFLECVQDMDHENMFWYRQDPGLGLRLIYFSYDVKMKEKGDIPEGYSVSREKKERFSLILESASTNQTSMYLCASSQPGTGELFFGEGSRLTVL.

The sample holds a few counts of this clone. The chain uses TRBV7-3 and TRBJ2-2; no clear D. The CDR3 is made up of 15 amino acids. CDR1 is SGHTA and CDR2 is FQGTGA in the germline V gene. V was trimmed by 1 base and J by 2 bases, leaving 8 bases between them. The CDR3 DNA sequence: TGTGCCAGCAGCTTAATTACCGTAAACACCGGGGAGCTGTTTTTT. Amino acid sequence: CASSLITVNTGELFF.

The rearrangement links TRBV9 to TRBJ2-2; D is unclear. V was pared by 0 bases and J by 6 bases, with 12 bases between. CDR1 SGDLS and CDR2 YYNGEE come from the germline V gene. The CDR3 consists of 15 residues. This CDR3 reads CASSVELSSPGELFF. DNA for the CDR3: TGTGCCAGCAGCGTAGAACTGAGTAGTCCCGGGGAGCTGTTTTTT. Looking up the rest from reference TRBV9 and TRBJ2-2 gives the full variable domain: DSGVTQTPKHLITATGQRVTLRCSPRSGDLSVYWYQQSLDQGLQFLIQYYNGEERAKGNILERFSAQQFPDLHSELNLSSLELGDSALYFCASSVELSSPGELFFGEGSRLTVL.

The chain joins TRBV5-1 to TRBJ2-1; 8 positions match TRBD2. The length of the CDR3 is 16 residues. Germline V CDR1 and CDR2: SGHRS, YFSETQ. The V segment lost 4 bases and the J segment 4 bases; nucleotides outside the gene matches: 10. CDR3 sequence reads: CASSPDGGAGYNEQFF. The CDR3 nucleotides read TGCGCCAGCAGCCCCGACGGGGGGGCCGGTTACAATGAGCAGTTCTTC.

CDR3 residues: CASSLQGISYNEQFF. CDR3 DNA: TGCGCCAGCAGCCTACAGGGGATCTCCTACAATGAGCAGTTCTTC. The gene calls are TRBV4-3 and TRBJ2-1, with 7 bases lining up with TRBD1. This CDR3 contains 15 residues. Germline values: CDR1 LGHNA, CDR2 YSLEER. V lost 4 bases and J lost 0; bases outside the gene matches: 3.

The chain couples TRBV7-9 to TRBJ2-7; D is uncertain. This CDR3 spans 14 amino acids. V lost 1 base and J 1 base, leaving 8 bases between the germline ends. The V gene's germline CDR1 is SEHNR and CDR2 FQNEAQ (reference sequence). The CDR3 sequence: CASSLGRVSYEQYF. CDR3 sequence (DNA): TGTGCCAGCAGCTTAGGAAGGGTATCCTACGAGCAGTACTTC.

J is TRBJ1-3 and V is TRBV6-1; tentatively, D is TRBD1 (5 bases). The CDR3 sequence is 14 residues long. Trimming removed 6 bases from V and 4 bases from J, with 13 bases in between. The germline V gene has CDR1 MNHNS and CDR2 SASEGT. In DNA, the CDR3 is TGTGCCAGCAGCCGGAGGGGAGGGGGAAACACCATATATTTT. It yields the protein CASSRRGGGNTIYF.

V usage is TRBV5-1 and J usage is TRBJ1-2; 7 bases line up with TRBD1. This CDR3 spans 16 amino acids. Germline trimming cut 5 bases from V and 2 bases from J; bases unmatched to any gene: 12. Germline CDR1 and CDR2: SGHRS and YFSETQ. CDR3 protein: CASRTGQKSSNYGYTF. Written as DNA, the CDR3 is TGCGCCAGCAGGACGGGACAGAAAAGTAGCAACTATGGCTACACCTTC.

The sample holds a few counts of this clone. The chain employs TRBV7-2 and TRBJ2-2; D gene uncertain. Trimming removed 5 bases at V and 4 bases at J, with 17 bases between. This CDR3 comprises 16 residues. Germline loops: CDR1 SGHTA, CDR2 FQGNSA. The CDR3 bases are TGTGCCAGCAGCCCTCCGGCCGGGTCGGTCACCGGGGAGCTGTTTTTT. Residues: CASSPPAGSVTGELFF.

The V gene is TRBV9, the J gene TRBJ2-1; the match to TRBD2 covers 12 bases. Per germline, CDR1 SGDLS and CDR2 YYNGEE. The CDR3 has 19 amino acids. V lost 4 bases, J lost 0 bases, and 11 bases stayed unmatched. This chain's CDR3 is CASSPRLAGALSSYNEQFF. CDR3 in DNA: TGTGCCAGCAGCCCCCGACTAGCGGGGGCCCTAAGCTCCTACAATGAGCAGTTCTTC.

As to this clone: This may come from a read error, since a much larger clone is one base off. The chain uses TRBV7-9 and TRBJ2-7, with D unclear. In germline, CDR1 is SEHNR, CDR2 FQNEAQ (reference sequence). The CDR3 totals 15 residues. V was pared by 4 bases and J by 0 bases, with 13 bases between. CDR3: CASSSQTVSSYEQYF. CDR3 bases: TGTGCCAGCAGCTCCCAGACGGTGAGCTCCTACGAGCAGTACTTC.

This rearrangement joins TRBV6-5 to TRBJ1-2; 7 bases agree with TRBD1. The V and J ends lost 2 bases and 6 bases, in that order; junction bases with no gene match: 6. Germline CDR1 MNHEY, CDR2 SVGAGI. The CDR3 has 14 amino acids. This chain's CDR3 is CASSYGDRLDGYTF. CDR3 in DNA: TGTGCCAGCAGTTACGGGGACAGACTTGATGGCTACACCTTC.

This clone was recorded a few times. CDR3 coding DNA: TGTGCCAGTAGTCCAACCTCCTTGAACACCGGGGAGCTGTTTTTT. Translation gives CASSPTSLNTGELFF. The chain employs TRBV19 and TRBJ2-2, with D uncertain. This CDR3 is 15 amino acids long. The germline CDR1 and CDR2 sequences are LNHDA and SQIVND (reference sequence). Trimming cost V 5 bases and J 1 base, with 11 bases left between them.